This T cell receptor beta chain was obtained from a study of T cell changes during pregnancy in multiple sclerosis. Here immunoSEQ multiplex PCR was the method, and the copy in TCRdb shows in-frame clones only, minus some. Of 37,000 or so clones listed, roughly 90% are singletons. The CDR3 sequence is 14 residues long. The V and J ends lost 4 bases and 3 bases, in that order; junction bases with no gene match: 3. Germline V gives CDR1 SGHRS, CDR2 YFSETQ. The rearrangement links TRBV5-1 to TRBJ1-1; 10 positions agree with TRBD1. The clonotype was recovered from a female donor with multiple sclerosis, enrolled in a pregnancy study. Sequenced material: CD4+ T cells from peripheral blood mononuclear cells, taken in the second trimester of pregnancy. The DNA for the CDR3 is TGCGCCAGCAGCATCGGGACAGGGGACACTGAAGCTTTCTTT. Residues: CASSIGTGDTEAFF.